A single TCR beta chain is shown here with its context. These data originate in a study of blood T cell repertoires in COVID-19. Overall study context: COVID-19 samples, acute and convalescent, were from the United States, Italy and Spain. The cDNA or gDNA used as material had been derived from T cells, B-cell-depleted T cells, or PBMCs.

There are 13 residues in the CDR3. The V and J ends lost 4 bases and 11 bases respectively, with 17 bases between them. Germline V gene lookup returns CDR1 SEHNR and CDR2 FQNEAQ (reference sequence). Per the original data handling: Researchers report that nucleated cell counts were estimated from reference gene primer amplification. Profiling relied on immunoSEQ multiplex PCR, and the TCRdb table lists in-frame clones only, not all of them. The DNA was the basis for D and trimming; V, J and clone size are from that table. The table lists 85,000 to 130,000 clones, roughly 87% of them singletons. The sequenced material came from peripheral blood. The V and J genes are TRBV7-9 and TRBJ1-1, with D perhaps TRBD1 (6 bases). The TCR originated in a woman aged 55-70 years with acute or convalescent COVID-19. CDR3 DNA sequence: TGTGCCAGCAGCTCCGGCGGGGGGGCGATGGCTTTCTTT. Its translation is CASSSGGGAMAFF.